A single sample is the source of the 7 T cell receptor beta chains below, sequenced in a study of CXCR3-negative and CXCR3-positive naive CD8 T cells. It was by 5' RACE with UMI labels that the TRB cDNA libraries were prepared. Each CDR3 protein gets one entry in TCRdb, which reprocessed the 5' RACE reads and gives no DNA. Its clone listing holds over 35,000 distinct CDR3 sequences. The specimen sequenced was memory CD8+ T cells from blood. The receptors stem from a human donor in good health. Some clones in this sample may be carry-over from other donors' samples.

CDR3 in amino acids: CASSEGHPPYNEQFF. This chain uses TRBV2 with TRBJ2-1; TCRdb's D call of TRBD2 is untestable without DNA. Germline assignment: CDR1 SNHLY and CDR2 FYNNEI. The CDR3 runs 15 residues.

The J gene is TRBJ1-1, the V gene TRBV19; TCRdb's assignment of TRBD1 cannot be checked, as there is no DNA. Germline lookup yields CDR1 LNHDA and CDR2 SQIVND (reference sequence). This CDR3 is 16 amino acids long. The CDR3 sequence is CASSMNGGGYHTEAFF.

This sequence joins TRBV19 and TRBJ1-5. CDR3 length: 13 residues. CDR1 and CDR2 from the germline V gene are LNHDA and SQIVND (reference sequence). CDR3: CASVNWGNQPQHF.

V usage is TRBV27 and J usage is TRBJ2-3. Germline V gene sequence: CDR1 MNHEY, CDR2 SMNVEV (reference sequence). The CDR3 is made up of 15 amino acids. CDR3: CAASESAEPQDTQYF.

The chain couples TRBV12-3 or TRBV12-4 to TRBJ2-2. The CDR3 is made up of 13 amino acids. CDR3 sequence reads: CASSFRVPGELFF.

J is TRBJ2-3 and V is TRBV27; TCRdb selects TRBD2, and the lack of DNA leaves this call unchecked. CDR3 size: 17 residues. Per the germline V gene, CDR1 is MNHEY and CDR2 is SMNVEV (reference sequence). The CDR3 protein is CASSFELAGEGTDTQYF.

This chain links TRBV28 with TRBJ2-7; no DNA is available, so the TRBD1 call from TCRdb remains unchecked. Germline-derived CDR1 and CDR2 are MDHEN and SYDVKM. This CDR3 region has 15 residues. The CDR3 sequence is CASSSTGYPSYEQYF.